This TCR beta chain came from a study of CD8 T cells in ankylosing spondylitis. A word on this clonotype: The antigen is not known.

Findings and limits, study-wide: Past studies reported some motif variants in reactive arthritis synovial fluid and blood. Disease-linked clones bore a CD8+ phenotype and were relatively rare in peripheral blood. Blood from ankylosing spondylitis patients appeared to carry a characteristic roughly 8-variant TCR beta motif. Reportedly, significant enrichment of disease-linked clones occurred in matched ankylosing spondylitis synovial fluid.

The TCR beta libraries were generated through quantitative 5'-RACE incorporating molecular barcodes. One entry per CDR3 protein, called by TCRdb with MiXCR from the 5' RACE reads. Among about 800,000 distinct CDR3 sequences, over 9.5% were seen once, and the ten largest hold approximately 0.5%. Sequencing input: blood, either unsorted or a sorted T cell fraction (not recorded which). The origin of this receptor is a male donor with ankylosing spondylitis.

This CDR3 reads CASSWSYSDTQYF. In DNA form, the CDR3 reads TGTGCCAGCAGCTGGAGTTATTCAGATACGCAGTATTTT. The chain carries TRBV5-6 and TRBJ2-3; D is undetermined. Germline CDR1 is SGHDT and CDR2 is YYEEEE. Between the trimmed V and J ends, which lost 3 bases and 4 bases, there was a span of 9 bases. This CDR3 comprises 13 residues.